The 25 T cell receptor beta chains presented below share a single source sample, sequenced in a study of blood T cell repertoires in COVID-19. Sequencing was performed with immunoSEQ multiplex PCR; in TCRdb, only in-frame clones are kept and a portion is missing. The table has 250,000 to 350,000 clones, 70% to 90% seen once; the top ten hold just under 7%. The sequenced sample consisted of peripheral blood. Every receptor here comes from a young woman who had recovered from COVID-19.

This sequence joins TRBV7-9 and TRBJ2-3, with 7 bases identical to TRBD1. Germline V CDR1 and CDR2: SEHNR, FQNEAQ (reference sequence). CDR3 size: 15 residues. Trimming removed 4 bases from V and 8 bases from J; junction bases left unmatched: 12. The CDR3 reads CASSSQTGKARTQYF. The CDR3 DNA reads TGTGCCAGCAGCTCCCAGACAGGGAAGGCACGTACGCAGTATTTT.

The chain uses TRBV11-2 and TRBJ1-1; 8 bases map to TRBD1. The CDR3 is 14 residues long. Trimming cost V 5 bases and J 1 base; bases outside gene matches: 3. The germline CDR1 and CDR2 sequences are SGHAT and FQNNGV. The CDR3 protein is CASSGGQGNTEAFF. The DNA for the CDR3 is TGTGCCAGCAGCGGTGGACAGGGGAACACTGAAGCTTTCTTT.

CDR3 nucleotide sequence: TGTGCCAGCAGTTACTCGGCAGGGGACAATGAGCAGTTCTTC. Translating it yields CASSYSAGDNEQFF. The chain employs TRBV6-2 or TRBV6-3 and TRBJ2-1, with D tentatively TRBD1 (6 bases). In germline, CDR1 is MNHEY, CDR2 SVGEGT. V was cut by 0 bases and J by 5 bases, with 8 bases left in between. This CDR3 is built from 14 residues.

CDR3 in amino acids: CASSQQDRESGEQYF. The CDR3 nucleotides are TGCGCCAGCAGCCAACAGGACAGGGAATCGGGCGAGCAGTACTTC. The chain links TRBV4-1 to TRBJ2-7; 8 nucleotides line up with TRBD1. The CDR3 runs to 15 residues. The germline V gene encodes CDR1 MGHRA and CDR2 YSYEKL. With 2 bases clipped from V and 6 bases from J, the junction kept 9 bases outside the gene matches.

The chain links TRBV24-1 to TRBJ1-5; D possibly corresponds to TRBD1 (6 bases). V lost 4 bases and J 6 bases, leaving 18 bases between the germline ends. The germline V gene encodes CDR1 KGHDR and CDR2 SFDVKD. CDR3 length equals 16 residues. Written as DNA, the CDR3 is TGTGCCACCAGTGACCCACAGGGAGGGTTGGGTCAGCCCCAGCATTTT. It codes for CATSDPQGGLGQPQHF.

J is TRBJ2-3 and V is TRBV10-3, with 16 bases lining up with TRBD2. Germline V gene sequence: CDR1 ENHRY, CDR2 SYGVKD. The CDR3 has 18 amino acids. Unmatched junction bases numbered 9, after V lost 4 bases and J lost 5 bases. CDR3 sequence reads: CAISAAGLAGGQGDTQYF. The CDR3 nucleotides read TGTGCCATCAGTGCAGCGGGACTAGCGGGGGGGCAAGGAGATACGCAGTATTTT.

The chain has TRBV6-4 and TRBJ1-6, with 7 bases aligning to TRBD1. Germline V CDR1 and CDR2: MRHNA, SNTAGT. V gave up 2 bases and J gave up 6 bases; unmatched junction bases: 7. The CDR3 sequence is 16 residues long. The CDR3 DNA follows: TGTGCCAGCAGTGACACTACAGGGGCGGGTAATTCACCCCTCCACTTT. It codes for CASSDTTGAGNSPLHF.

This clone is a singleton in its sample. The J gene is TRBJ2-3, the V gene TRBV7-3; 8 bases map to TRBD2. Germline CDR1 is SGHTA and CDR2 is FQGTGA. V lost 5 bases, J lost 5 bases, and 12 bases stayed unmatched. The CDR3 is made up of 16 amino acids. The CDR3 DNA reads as TGTGCCAGCAGCCATACAACTTCCGGGGGGGTAGATACGCAGTATTTT. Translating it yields CASSHTTSGGVDTQYF.

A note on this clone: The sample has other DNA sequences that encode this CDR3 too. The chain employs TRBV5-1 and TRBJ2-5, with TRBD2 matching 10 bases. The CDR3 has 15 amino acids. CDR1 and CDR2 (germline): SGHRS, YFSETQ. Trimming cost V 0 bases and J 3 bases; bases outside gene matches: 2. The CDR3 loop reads CASSLAGTSEETQYF. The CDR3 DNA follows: TGCGCCAGCAGCTTGGCCGGGACTAGCGAAGAGACCCAGTACTTC.

CDR3 sequence reads: CASSPDGGGQPQHF. The CDR3 coding sequence is TGTGCCAGCAGTCCTGACGGGGGGGGACAGCCCCAGCATTTT. The gene calls are TRBV6-5 and TRBJ1-5; possibly TRBD1 for D (5 bases). The ends were cut back, 5 bases at V and 7 bases at J, with 15 bases in the middle. Germline values: CDR1 MNHEY, CDR2 SVGAGI. This CDR3 has 14 residues.

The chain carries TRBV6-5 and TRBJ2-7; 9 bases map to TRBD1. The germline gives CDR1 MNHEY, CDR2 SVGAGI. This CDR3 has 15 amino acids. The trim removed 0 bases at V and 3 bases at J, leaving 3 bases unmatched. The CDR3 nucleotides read TGTGCCAGCAGTTACTCCCCGACAGGGGGCTACGAGCAGTACTTC. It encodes CASSYSPTGGYEQYF.

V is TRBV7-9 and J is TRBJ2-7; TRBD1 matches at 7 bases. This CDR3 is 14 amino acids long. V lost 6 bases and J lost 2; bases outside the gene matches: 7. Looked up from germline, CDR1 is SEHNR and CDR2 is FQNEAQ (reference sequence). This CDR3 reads CASRPQGVTYEQYF. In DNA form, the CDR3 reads TGTGCCAGCAGACCTCAGGGGGTAACCTACGAGCAGTACTTC.

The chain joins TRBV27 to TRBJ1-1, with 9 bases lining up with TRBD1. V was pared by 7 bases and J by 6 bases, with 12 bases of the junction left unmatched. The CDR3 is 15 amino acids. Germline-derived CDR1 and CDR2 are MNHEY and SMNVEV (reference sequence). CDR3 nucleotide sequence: TGTGCCAGCACCCGGGGGGACAGGGATCTAGCTGAAGCTTTCTTT. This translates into CASTRGDRDLAEAFF.

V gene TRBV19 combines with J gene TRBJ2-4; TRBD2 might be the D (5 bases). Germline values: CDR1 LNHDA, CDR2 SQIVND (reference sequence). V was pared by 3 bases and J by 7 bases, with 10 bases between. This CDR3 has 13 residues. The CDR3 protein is CASSIGVRNIQYF. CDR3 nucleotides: TGTGCCAGTAGTATCGGGGTAAGGAACATTCAGTACTTC.

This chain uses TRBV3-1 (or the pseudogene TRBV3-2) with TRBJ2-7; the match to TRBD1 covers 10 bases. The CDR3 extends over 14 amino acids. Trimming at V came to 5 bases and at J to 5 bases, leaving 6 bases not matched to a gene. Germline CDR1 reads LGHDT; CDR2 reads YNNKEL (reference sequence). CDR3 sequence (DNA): TGTGCCAGCAGCTGGGGACAGGGGAGCGACGAGCAGTACTTC. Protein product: CASSWGQGSDEQYF.

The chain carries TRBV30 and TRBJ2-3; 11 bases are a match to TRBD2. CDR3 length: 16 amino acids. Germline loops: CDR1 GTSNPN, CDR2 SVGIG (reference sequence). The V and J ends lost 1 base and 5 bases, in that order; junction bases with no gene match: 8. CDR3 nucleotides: TGTGCCTGGAGTGACGTAGCGGGGGGGCTGGGAGATACGCAGTATTTT. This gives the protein CAWSDVAGGLGDTQYF. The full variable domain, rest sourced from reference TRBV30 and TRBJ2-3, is SQTIHQWPATLVQPVGSPLSLECTVEGTSNPNLYWYRQAAGRGLQLLFYSVGIGQISSEVPQNLSASRPQDRQFILSSKKLLLSDSGFYLCAWSDVAGGLGDTQYFGPGTRLTVL.

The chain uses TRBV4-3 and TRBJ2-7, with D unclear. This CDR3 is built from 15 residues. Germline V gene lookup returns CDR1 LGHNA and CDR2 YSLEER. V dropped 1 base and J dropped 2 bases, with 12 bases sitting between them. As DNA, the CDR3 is TGCGCCAGCAGCCAAGGCCGAGCTAGGACCTACGAGCAGTACTTC. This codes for CASSQGRARTYEQYF.

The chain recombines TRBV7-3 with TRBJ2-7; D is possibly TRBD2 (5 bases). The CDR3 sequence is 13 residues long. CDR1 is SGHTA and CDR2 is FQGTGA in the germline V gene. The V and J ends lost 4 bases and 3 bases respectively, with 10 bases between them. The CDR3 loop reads CASSSTGNYEQYF. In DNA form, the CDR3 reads TGTGCCAGCAGCTCTACCGGGAACTACGAGCAGTACTTC.

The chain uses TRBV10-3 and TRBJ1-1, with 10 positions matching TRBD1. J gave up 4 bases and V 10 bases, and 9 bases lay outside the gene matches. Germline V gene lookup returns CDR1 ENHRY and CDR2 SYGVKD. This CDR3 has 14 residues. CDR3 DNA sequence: TGTGCCACCCGGGACAGGGGAGAAGGCACTGAAGCTTTCTTT. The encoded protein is CATRDRGEGTEAFF.

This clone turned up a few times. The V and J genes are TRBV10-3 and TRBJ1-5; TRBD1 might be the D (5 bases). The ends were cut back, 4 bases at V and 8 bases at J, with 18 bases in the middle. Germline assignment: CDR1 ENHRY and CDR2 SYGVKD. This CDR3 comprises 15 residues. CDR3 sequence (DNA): TGTGCCATCAGTGGATCATCATTAGCGGGGGAGCCCCAGCATTTT. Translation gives CAISGSSLAGEPQHF.

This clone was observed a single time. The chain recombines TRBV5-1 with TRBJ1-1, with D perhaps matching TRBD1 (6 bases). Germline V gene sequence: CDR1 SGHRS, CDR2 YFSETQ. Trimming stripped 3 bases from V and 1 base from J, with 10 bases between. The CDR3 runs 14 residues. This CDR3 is CASSWGTPNTEAFF. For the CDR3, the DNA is TGCGCCAGCAGCTGGGGGACACCGAACACTGAAGCTTTCTTT.

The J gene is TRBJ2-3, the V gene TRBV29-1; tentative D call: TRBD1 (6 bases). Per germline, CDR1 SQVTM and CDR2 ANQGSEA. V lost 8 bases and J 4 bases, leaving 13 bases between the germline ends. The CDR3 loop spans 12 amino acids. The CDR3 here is CSCQGGSDTQYF. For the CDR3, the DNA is TGCAGCTGTCAAGGGGGTTCAGATACGCAGTATTTT.

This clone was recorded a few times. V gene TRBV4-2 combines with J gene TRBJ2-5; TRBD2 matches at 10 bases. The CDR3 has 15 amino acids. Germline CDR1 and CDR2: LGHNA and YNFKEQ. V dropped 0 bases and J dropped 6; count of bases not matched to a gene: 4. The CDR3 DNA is TGTGCCAGCAGCCAAGAGAGTAGCGGGGGGCAGACCCAGTACTTC. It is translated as CASSQESSGGQTQYF.

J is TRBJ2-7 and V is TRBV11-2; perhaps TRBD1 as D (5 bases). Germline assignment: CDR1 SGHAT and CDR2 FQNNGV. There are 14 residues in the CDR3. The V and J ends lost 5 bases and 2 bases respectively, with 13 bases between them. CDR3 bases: TGTGCCAGCAGCCCCCGACAGAAAGCCTACGAGCAGTACTTC. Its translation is CASSPRQKAYEQYF.

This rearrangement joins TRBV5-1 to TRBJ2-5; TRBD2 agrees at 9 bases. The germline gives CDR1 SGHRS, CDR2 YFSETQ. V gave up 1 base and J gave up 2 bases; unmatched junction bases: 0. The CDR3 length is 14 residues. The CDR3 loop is CASSLTSGQETQYF. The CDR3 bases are TGCGCCAGCAGCTTGACTAGCGGGCAAGAGACCCAGTACTTC.